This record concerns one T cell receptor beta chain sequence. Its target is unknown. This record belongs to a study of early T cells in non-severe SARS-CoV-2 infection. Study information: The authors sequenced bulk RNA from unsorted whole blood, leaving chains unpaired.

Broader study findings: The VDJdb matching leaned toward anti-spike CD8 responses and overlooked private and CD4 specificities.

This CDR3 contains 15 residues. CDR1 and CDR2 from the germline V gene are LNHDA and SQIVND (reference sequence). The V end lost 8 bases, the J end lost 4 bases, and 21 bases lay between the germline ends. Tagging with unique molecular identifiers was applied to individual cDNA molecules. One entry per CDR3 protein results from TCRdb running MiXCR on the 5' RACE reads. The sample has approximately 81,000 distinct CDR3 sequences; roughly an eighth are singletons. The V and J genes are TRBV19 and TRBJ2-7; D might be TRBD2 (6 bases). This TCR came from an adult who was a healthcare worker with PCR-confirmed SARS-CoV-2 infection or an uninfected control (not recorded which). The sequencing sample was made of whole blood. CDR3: CASAPAPGAIYEQYF. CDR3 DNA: TGTGCCAGTGCCCCCGCTCCGGGAGCGATATACGAGCAGTACTTC. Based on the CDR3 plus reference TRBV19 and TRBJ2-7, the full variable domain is DGGITQSPKYLFRKEGQNVTLSCEQNLNHDAMYWYRQDPGQGLRLIYYSQIVNDFQKGDIAEGYSVSREKKESFPLTVTSAQKNPTAFYLCASAPAPGAIYEQYFGPGTRLTVT.